This TCR beta chain appears in the sequencing data of a study of T cell changes during pregnancy in multiple sclerosis (dated by TCRdb to about 2019). About the investigation overall: Changes in the T cell repertoire over the course of pregnancy were examined in this study in women with multiple sclerosis.

With respect to this clone: Its antigen specificity is not known. No base quality values were provided; no much bigger clone lies one nucleotide off.

The receptor library was made with the immunoSEQ multiplex PCR assay. The table was pulled from immuneACCESS by TCRdb, which kept in-frame rearrangements only. Such tables lose some clones; where checked, under half of the loss comes from unresolved V genes, and the rest has no known cause. The table for this sample lists roughly 80,000 clones; about 91% of them were counted only once. Together, the top ten hold around 3% of the sample. Counted from cysteine to phenylalanine, this CDR3 has 18 amino acids. The retained sequence is limited to the CDR3, 54 bases, with the frame set at the first base. CDR1 and CDR2 are read off the germline V gene as SGHRS and YFSETQ. V sheds 0 bases and J sheds 4 bases, leaving 20 bases between their ends.

The chain is made from TRBV5-1 and TRBJ2-1, and possibly TRBD1, on 6 matching bases. Material: peripheral blood, obtained before pregnancy. The sequence derives from a female donor with multiple sclerosis, enrolled in a pregnancy study. The DNA reads as follows: TGCGCCAGCAGCTTGGGAATTTTTTCTGGGGGCGGATACAATGAGCAGTTCTTC. It codes for CASSLGIFSGGGYNEQFF.